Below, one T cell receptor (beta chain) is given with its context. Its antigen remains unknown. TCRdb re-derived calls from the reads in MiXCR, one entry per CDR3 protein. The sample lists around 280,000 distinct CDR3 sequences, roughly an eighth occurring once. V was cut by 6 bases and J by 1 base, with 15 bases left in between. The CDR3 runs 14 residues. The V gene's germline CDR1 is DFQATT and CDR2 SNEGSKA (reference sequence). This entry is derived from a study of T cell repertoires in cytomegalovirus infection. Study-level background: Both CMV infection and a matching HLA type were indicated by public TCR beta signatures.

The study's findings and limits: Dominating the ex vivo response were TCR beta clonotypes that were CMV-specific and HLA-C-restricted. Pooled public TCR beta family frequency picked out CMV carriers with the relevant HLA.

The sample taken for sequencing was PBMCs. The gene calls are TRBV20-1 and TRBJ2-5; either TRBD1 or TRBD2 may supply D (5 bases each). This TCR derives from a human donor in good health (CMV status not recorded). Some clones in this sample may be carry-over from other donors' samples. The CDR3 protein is CSASRDPRQETQYF. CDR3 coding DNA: TGCAGTGCGAGCAGGGACCCCCGCCAAGAGACCCAGTACTTC.